Listed here is a single TCR beta chain. The antigen it binds to is not known. Base qualities were left out, and no much larger clone turns up one base away. TCRbeta CDR3 regions were amplified from genomic DNA by means of the immunoSEQ Assay, a bias-controlled multiplex PCR. As for the original processing: Within the assay, amplification of reference gene primers was used to estimate how many nucleated cells each sample contained. To quantify the absolute abundance of each unique TCRbeta CDR3 rearrangement, sequence reads were collapsed and filtered. For each sample, productive Simpson clonality was calculated by taking the square root of Simpson's diversity index across productive rearrangements. TCRdb limited this immuneACCESS table to in-frame rearrangements with V and J called. A share of clones is missing; checked studies link under half to unresolved V genes, and the rest is unexplained. The V and J calls and clone size come from that table; D and trimming were worked out from the DNA. This sample is represented by about 400,000 clones; 70% to 90% of them were singletons. 1.9% of the sample belongs to the ten largest clones.

Participants in the prospective study were aged roughly 18 to 100 years, lived in 20 to 25 United States geographic areas, and enrolled through a virtual design. In the prospective study, participants were assigned to cohorts based on the clinical history participants reported in a screening survey and a study questionnaire. Each participant in the prospective study had whole blood, serum and a nasopharyngeal or oropharyngeal swab collected by mobile phlebotomists. Prospective study participants could optionally give additional blood draws and questionnaires over a roughly two-month period. Blood samples from the prospective study were shipped frozen or at room temperature prior to DNA extraction. V drops 6 bases and J drops 7 bases, leaving 16 bases in between. Counted from cysteine to phenylalanine, this CDR3 has 14 amino acids. The kept DNA is CDR3 alone, 42 bases in frame from the first base. CDR1 and CDR2, per the germline V gene, are MNHEY and SVGAGI.

The record originates from a study of blood T cell repertoires in COVID-19 (TCRdb year 2020). Looking at the study overall: Recovered participants in ImmuneRACE Cohort 3 were defined by two consecutive negative NP/OP PCR tests, clearance by a healthcare professional, or resolution of symptoms. The dataset comprised deeply sampled blood TCRbeta repertoires from subjects exposed to, actively infected with, or recovered from COVID-19. Where available, HLA class I and class II types were obtained from metadata supplied by the sample provider rather than from assay-based typing. The collaborator samples originated in the United States, Italy and Spain and spanned the acute and convalescent phases of COVID-19. The prospective study material was composed of cDNA or gDNA derived from T cells, B-cell-depleted T cells, or PBMCs. The repertoires were released in a freely available public database intended as a resource for research on the immune response to SARS-CoV-2. The sample metadata nearly always contained a de-identified subject ID, COVID-19 status, age in years and sex. Samples were obtained from the ongoing ImmuneRACE study (first 160 participants) and from 950 to 1,500 subjects provided by 6 global collaborators.

Results the study describes overall, beyond this receptor: How much clinical and demographic metadata was included differed by source and by participant, and the metadata was provided uncurated.

This TCR came from a man aged 35 to 55 in a cohort exposed to, infected with or recovered from COVID-19 (not recorded which). Rearrangement joined TRBV6-5 to TRBJ1-5; perhaps TRBD1 is the D gene, with 5 bases matching. Sequencing was carried out using PBMCs or T cells enriched from blood (not recorded which). The CDR3: CASSPVQGGQPQHF. The DNA sequence is TGTGCCAGCAGCCCGGTGCAGGGCGGACAGCCCCAGCATTTT.